This passage covers 26 T cell receptor beta chains from one sample sequenced in a study of immune cell composition in non-small cell lung cancer. Normal lung sampling was at least 3 cm from the tumour, as distant as possible. Sequencing was performed with immunoSEQ multiplex PCR; in TCRdb, only in-frame clones are kept and a portion is missing. The sample yields around 1,600 clones, roughly two thirds seen once. The sample comprised non-adjacent lung tissue. These receptors were obtained from a human donor with non-small cell lung cancer.

The chain joins TRBV6-4 to TRBJ1-3, with D perhaps TRBD1 (6 bases). This CDR3 region has 20 residues. CDR1 and CDR2 (germline): MRHNA, SNTAGT. V lost 7 bases and J 0 bases, leaving 28 bases between the germline ends. CDR3 amino acids: CASTEEDRATLSPSGNTIYF. As DNA, the CDR3 is TGTGCCAGCACAGAGGAGGACAGAGCCACTCTTTCACCCTCTGGAAACACCATATATTTT.

The chain has TRBV7-2 and TRBJ2-1, with a weak D call TRBD2 (6 bases). CDR3 length equals 16 residues. In germline, CDR1 is SGHTA, CDR2 FQGNSA. Trimming pared 4 bases from V and 0 bases from J, leaving 13 bases between. CDR3 sequence: CASSSRGRGSYNEQFF. The CDR3 nucleotides are TGTGCCAGCAGCTCCCGGGGGAGAGGCTCCTACAATGAGCAGTTCTTC.

The rearrangement joins TRBV28 to TRBJ2-6; a weak D match, TRBD1 (6 bases). Germline values: CDR1 MDHEN, CDR2 SYDVKM. The length of the CDR3 is 16 residues. Trimming left V 2 bases short and J 2 bases short, with 10 bases between. The CDR3 here is CASSLLNRAGANVLTF. The DNA for the CDR3 is TGTGCCAGCAGTTTACTGAACAGGGCTGGGGCCAACGTCCTGACTTTC. Complete variable domain (other parts from reference TRBV28 and TRBJ2-6): DVKVTQSSRYLVKRTGEKVFLECVQDMDHENMFWYRQDPGLGLRLIYFSYDVKMKEKGDIPEGYSVSREKKERFSLILESASTNQTSMYLCASSLLNRAGANVLTFGAGSRLTVL.

The rearrangement joins TRBV7-6 to TRBJ2-1; D perhaps matches TRBD2 (6 bases). Trimming took 5 bases from V and 14 from J, leaving 22 bases between them. This CDR3 comprises 14 residues. Looked up from germline, CDR1 is SGHVS and CDR2 is FNYEAQ. The CDR3 spells CASSPGTPGTGEFF. In nucleotides, the CDR3 is TGTGCCAGCAGCCCCGGGACTCCCGGAACTGGTGAGTTCTTC.

V is TRBV7-2 and J is TRBJ2-7; D ambiguous. Trimming took 3 bases from V and 5 from J, leaving 11 bases between them. Germline lookup yields CDR1 SGHTA and CDR2 FQGNSA. The CDR3 spans 13 residues. This CDR3 is CASSFRPENEQYF. In DNA form, the CDR3 reads TGTGCCAGCAGCTTTCGGCCGGAGAACGAGCAGTACTTC.

In DNA, the CDR3 is TGCAGCGTTGGGACATTCGGCTACGAGCAGTACTTC. Encoded protein: CSVGTFGYEQYF. V and J are TRBV29-1 and TRBJ2-7; D perhaps matches TRBD1 (5 bases). Germline values: CDR1 SQVTM, CDR2 ANQGSEA. There are 12 residues in the CDR3. Trimming pared 4 bases from V and 3 bases from J, leaving 10 bases between.

This clone was recorded a few times. The chain couples TRBV6-6 to TRBJ1-5, with D possibly being TRBD1 (6 bases). CDR3 size: 15 residues. Germline CDR1 MNHNY, CDR2 SVGAGI (reference sequence). V lost 2 bases and J lost 6, with 14 bases in between. The CDR3 region is CASSYPGQKGQPQHF. The CDR3 DNA reads TGTGCCAGCAGTTACCCTGGACAGAAAGGTCAGCCCCAGCATTTT.

This clone was observed a handful of times. V usage is TRBV5-1 and J usage is TRBJ1-1; 11 bases line up with TRBD1. The length of the CDR3 is 15 residues. Germline V gene data show CDR1 as SGHRS and CDR2 as YFSETQ. Trimming cost V 3 bases and J 4 bases; bases outside gene matches: 5. The CDR3 DNA reads as TGCGCCAGCAGCTGGGCGGGACAGGGGGGCACTGAAGCTTTCTTT. This translates into CASSWAGQGGTEAFF.

V and J are TRBV5-1 and TRBJ2-3; TRBD2 matches 12 bases. V shed 1 base, J shed 6 bases, and the junction held 9 bases outside the gene matches. Per germline, CDR1 SGHRS and CDR2 YFSETQ. CDR3 length equals 17 residues. The CDR3 protein is CASSLYQASGGADTQYF. The CDR3 nucleotides are TGCGCCAGCAGCTTGTACCAGGCTAGCGGGGGGGCGGATACGCAGTATTTT.

V and J are TRBV5-6 and TRBJ1-2, with 7 bases aligning to TRBD1. The CDR3 spans 13 residues. Germline V CDR1 and CDR2: SGHDT, YYEEEE. Trimming at V came to 4 bases and at J to 6 bases, leaving 6 bases not matched to a gene. The CDR3, as DNA: TGTGCCAGCAGCAGAACAGGGGAACATGGCTACACCTTC. It codes for CASSRTGEHGYTF.

The rearrangement joins TRBV18 to TRBJ2-6; 7 bases are a match to TRBD1. The CDR3 spans 18 residues. Germline values: CDR1 KGHSH, CDR2 LQKENI. With 3 bases clipped from V and 0 bases from J, the junction kept 8 bases outside the gene matches. Here the CDR3 DNA reads TGTGCCAGCTCACCTCGCGACAGGGTAGACTCTGGGGCCAACGTCCTGACTTTC. As protein: CASSPRDRVDSGANVLTF.

The chain carries TRBV20-1 and TRBJ1-1; no clear D gene. The CDR3 runs 11 residues. Trimming removed 6 bases from V and 11 bases from J, with 16 bases in between. Per the germline V gene, CDR1 is DFQATT and CDR2 is SNEGSKA (reference sequence). In nucleotides, the CDR3 is TGCAGTGCGCTGGTGCTCGGAGAGGCTTTCTTT. Translation: CSALVLGEAFF.

This chain uses TRBV5-1 with TRBJ2-1, with D perhaps TRBD2 (5 bases). This CDR3 spans 12 amino acids. The V end lost 0 bases, the J end lost 9 bases, and 7 bases lay between the germline ends. CDR1 and CDR2 from the germline V gene are SGHRS and YFSETQ. CDR3 protein: CASSLVLAEQFF. The CDR3 DNA sequence: TGCGCCAGCAGCTTGGTTCTAGCTGAGCAGTTCTTC.

This clone has more than one count but fewer than ten. The CDR3: CASKSPQVAYGYTF. The CDR3 DNA follows: TGTGCCAGCAAATCCCCGCAGGTTGCCTATGGCTACACCTTC. The chain joins TRBV2 to TRBJ1-2; no clear D. The V gene's germline CDR1 is SNHLY and CDR2 FYNNEI. This CDR3 region has 14 residues. V was cut by 7 bases and J by 4 bases, with 16 bases left in between.

The chain recombines TRBV19 with TRBJ1-1; 10 nucleotides line up with TRBD1. The CDR3 runs to 18 residues. Losses at the gene ends were 1 base for V and 4 bases for J; bases not matched to a gene: 12. Germline V gene sequence: CDR1 LNHDA, CDR2 SQIVND (reference sequence). CDR3 sequence reads: CASSIAVWGQGYVTEAFF. The CDR3 nucleotides are TGTGCCAGTAGTATAGCGGTTTGGGGACAGGGGTATGTCACTGAAGCTTTCTTT.

Sample share makes this clone large (0.1 to 1%). This rearrangement joins TRBV28 to TRBJ1-6, with TRBD1 matching over 11 bases. Trimming took 3 bases from V and 7 from J; bases not matched to a gene: 2. The CDR3 consists of 15 residues. Germline CDR1 reads MDHEN; CDR2 reads SYDVKM. The CDR3 spells CASSLDRGHNSPLHF. The CDR3, as DNA: TGTGCCAGCAGTTTGGACAGGGGGCACAATTCACCCCTCCACTTT.

Only a few counts were recorded for this clone. J is TRBJ1-5 and V is TRBV9; maybe TRBD1 (5 bases). Germline V lookup: CDR1 SGDLS, CDR2 YYNGEE. The ends were cut back, 7 bases at V and 0 bases at J, with 11 bases in the middle. The CDR3 consists of 14 residues. CDR3 nucleotides: TGTGCCAGCGCCGTAGGGGCTAGCAATCAGCCCCAGCATTTT. Translation: CASAVGASNQPQHF.

The chain couples TRBV7-9 to TRBJ1-1; D is ambiguous. Germline V gene lookup returns CDR1 SEHNR and CDR2 FQNEAQ (reference sequence). The CDR3 spans 15 residues. Between the trimmed V and J ends, which lost 2 bases and 3 bases, there was a span of 13 bases. CDR3 amino acids: CASSLPLGKDTEAFF. CDR3 in DNA: TGTGCCAGCAGCTTACCCCTCGGGAAGGACACTGAAGCTTTCTTT.

In nucleotides, the CDR3 is TGTGCCAGCAGCTTAACCGGGACAGGGGGTGGTTCTTCGTTCTTC. It specifies CASSLTGTGGGSSFF. This chain connects TRBV5-8 to TRBJ2-1, with 11 bases that match TRBD1. Germline V gene sequence: CDR1 SGHTS, CDR2 YDEGEE. CDR3 length equals 15 residues. Trimming took 2 bases from V and 15 from J; bases not matched to a gene: 13.

The chain is built from TRBV5-1 and TRBJ2-6; D is uncertain. CDR3 length equals 17 residues. The V gene lost 3 bases and the J gene lost 0 bases, with 13 bases spanning the gap. The germline V gene has CDR1 SGHRS and CDR2 YFSETQ. The CDR3 nucleotides are TGCGCCAGCAGCTCCGCCGTCGGTAACTCTGGGGCCAACGTCCTGACTTTC. The encoded protein is CASSSAVGNSGANVLTF.

Only a few counts were recorded for this clone. The rearrangement joins TRBV5-1 to TRBJ1-6; TRBD1 matches at 7 bases. There are 16 residues in the CDR3. Trimming cost V 0 bases and J 7 bases; bases outside gene matches: 7. The V gene's germline CDR1 is SGHRS and CDR2 YFSETQ. Written as DNA, the CDR3 is TGCGCCAGCAGCTTGGCCGGGACAGACCTAAATTCACCCCTCCACTTT. It yields the protein CASSLAGTDLNSPLHF. The full variable domain, rest sourced from reference TRBV5-1 and TRBJ1-6, is KAGVTQTPRYLIKTRGQQVTLSCSPISGHRSVSWYQQTPGQGLQFLFEYFSETQRNKGNFPGRFSGRQFSNSRSEMNVSTLELGDSALYLCASSLAGTDLNSPLHFGNGTRLTVT.

The chain recombines TRBV6-5 with TRBJ2-1, with D possibly TRBD1 on 6 matching bases. Trimming left V 2 bases short and J 6 bases short, with 8 bases between. In germline, CDR1 is MNHEY, CDR2 SVGAGI. The CDR3 is 13 amino acids. The CDR3 reads CASSYLGGNEQFF. CDR3 bases: TGTGCCAGCAGTTACCTAGGGGGCAATGAGCAGTTCTTC.

The chain links TRBV5-1 to TRBJ2-7, with 12 positions matching TRBD1. CDR3 length: 15 residues. Germline trimming cut 0 bases from V and 7 bases from J; bases unmatched to any gene: 5. CDR1 is SGHRS and CDR2 is YFSETQ in the germline V gene. CDR3 bases: TGCGCCAGCAGCTTGGCCGGGACAGGGGGCGAAGAGCAGTACTTC. This encodes CASSLAGTGGEEQYF.

By share, this clone ranks as large. This chain connects TRBV7-3 to TRBJ2-7, with a weak D call TRBD1 (6 bases). The CDR3 sequence is 13 residues long. Germline V gene lookup returns CDR1 SGHTA and CDR2 FQGTGA. V lost 6 bases to trimming and J lost 4 bases, with 13 bases between them. CDR3 residues: CASSLEQGYEQYF. In nucleotides, the CDR3 is TGTGCCAGCAGTTTGGAACAGGGTTACGAGCAGTACTTC.

V usage is TRBV7-3 and J usage is TRBJ2-1; D gene ambiguous. Germline V lookup: CDR1 SGHTA, CDR2 FQGTGA. CDR3 length equals 16 residues. The V gene lost 3 bases and the J gene lost 0 bases, with 12 bases spanning the gap. The CDR3 DNA follows: TGTGCCAGCAGCTTGTGGGTACAGAGCTCCTACAATGAGCAGTTCTTC. It codes for CASSLWVQSSYNEQFF.

The chain employs TRBV7-2 and TRBJ1-6; maybe TRBD1 (6 bases). The germline V and J ends were trimmed by 5 bases and 7 bases, with 15 bases remaining between them. This CDR3 has 15 residues. In germline, CDR1 is SGHTA, CDR2 FQGNSA. The CDR3 here is CASSAHRVKNSPLHF. The CDR3 DNA reads as TGTGCCAGCAGCGCCCACAGGGTAAAGAATTCACCCCTCCACTTT.